This TCR beta chain came from a study of cytomegalovirus exposure and HLA in healthy donors (TCRdb year 2017). Broadly, across the study: In an earlier analysis of 587 of the donors, around 300 Gb of sequence data and roughly 100 million unique TCR beta sequences from roughly 190 million T cells were reported. About 280 gigabases of sequencing data and roughly 81 million unique TCR sequences made up an early release that covered approximately 650 HLA-typed donors. Of the 300 to 450 genotyped donors, roughly 85% fell in the genetic ancestry cluster associated with self-reported Caucasian donors. The study aimed to test whether signatures of past pathogen exposure could be identified by cataloging public T cell receptors. The T cell repertoires of roughly 660 subjects were profiled by immunosequencing and related to cytomegalovirus serostatus. A separate validation cohort of roughly 110 different subjects was used in addition to the roughly 700-subject first cohort. The study combined high-throughput TCR immunosequencing, statistical association of individual TCRs with disease status, and machine learning to predict cytomegalovirus infection status. A later analysis re-examined previously published TCR beta repertoires from hundreds of donors and added high-resolution HLA genotyping to investigate patterns of TCR occurrence. The later analysis used no new phenotypic data to find candidate immune exposures, relying instead on TCR beta sequences and their occurrence across donors. An earlier analysis of 500 to 650 of the donors applied high-throughput TCR beta sequencing to assess whether each TCR beta V gene segment acted as functional or pseudogenic. Donor age, sex, ethnicity and CMV serostatus were compiled alongside the repertoire data. A later genetic analysis used genome-wide SNP genotypes for about three fifths of the roughly 700 donors, treating that subset as a discovery cohort. All discovery cohort repertoires had been generated using a single sequencing platform. Both class I and class II loci were covered by HLA typing, at four-digit resolution. Typing coverage differed by locus: A, B, C, DRB1 and DQB1 were typed in about 629-640 donors, DQA1 in around 500, DPA1 in 600 to 610, and DPB1 in roughly 450. Because of strong linkage in the cohort, roughly five DR-DQ haplotypes were treated as single units for association and clustering. Across approximately 420 genotyped donors of the cohort, an average of about 250,000 unique TCR beta nucleotide sequences per donor were sequenced, and about a sixth of those sequences were non-productive.

Trimming takes 4 bases off V and 1 base off J; junction bases not matched to a gene: 6. Taken from the germline V gene (reference sequence), the CDR1 and CDR2 loops are SGHNT and YYREEE. There are 15 amino acids in the CDR3, from cysteine to phenylalanine inclusive. Only CDR3 DNA is held: 45 bases, read in frame from base 1. The method was the immunoSEQ multiplex PCR assay. For the multiplex PCR, a mixture combining 60 forward primers for TCR Vbeta segments and 13 reverse primers for TCR Jbeta segments was used. The CDR3 region of rearranged TCR beta genes was amplified from genomic DNA by a multiplex PCR assay. The Illumina HiSeq System was used to sequence the amplified TCR beta libraries as 87-base-pair reads. The authors' pipeline ran thus. A later analysis counted about 82 million unique TCR beta chains across the 690 or so repertoires, and some 11 million of these chains were shared by at least two donors. To remove PCR and sequencing errors, raw reads were error-corrected and collapsed into unique sequences using a nearest-neighbor algorithm that merged closely related sequences. V, D and J gene segments were assigned by aligning CDR3 sequences to IMGT reference sequences. Each retained sequence needed at least a six-nucleotide match to both a V gene segment and a J gene segment. A rearrangement was called productive if the CDR3 had no stop codons and remained in frame with V and J, and every other rearrangement was called non-productive. CDR3 was defined according to IMGT convention as the region running from the second conserved V-encoded cysteine to the conserved J-encoded phenylalanine. In an earlier analysis of around 640 of the donors, sequences lacking an unambiguous match to a single V gene segment were excluded. In an earlier analysis of a few hundred of the donors, V segments were called functional above 56.7% productive rearrangements and were called segregating when the between-donor standard deviation exceeded 5%. To diagnose cytomegalovirus status from the catalog of TCR beta chain sequences, a statistical classification framework was built. In a later analysis, V and J genes were assigned by comparing TCR nucleotide sequences against IMGT/GENE-DB human TR gene sequences. In a later analysis, CDR3 sequences and most-parsimonious VDJ recombination scenarios were assigned using the TCRdist pipeline. In a later analysis, each TCR beta chain was defined by its CDR3 amino acid sequence together with its V-gene family, and reads without a unique V-gene family were excluded. In a later analysis, approximately 640 highly shared, low-generation-probability nucleotide sequences were removed to address suspected cross-contamination and a sequencing artifact. In a later analysis, a clonal expansion index was calculated for each public chain from normalized within-repertoire ranks of inferred template counts. In a later analysis, generation probabilities were computed with a VDJ recombination model fitted to out-of-frame rearrangements, and the resulting probabilities were checked against IGoR. In a later analysis, hypergeometric tests were used to score TCR-TCR, TCR-HLA and TCR-CMV co-occurrence, with a repertoire-size bias correction applied to TCR pairs. In a later analysis, false discovery rates were estimated by permuting HLA or CMV assignments 20 times. In a later analysis, co-occurring TCRs were grouped using DBSCAN, and TCRdist sequence similarity was added for clustering within HLA-allele-positive subsets. Co-occurrence clustering excluded repertoires with fewer than 30,000 or more than 120,000 public chains, plus five with anomalous nucleotide sharing. Here the immuneACCESS table is served through TCRdb, limited to in-frame sequences with V and J called. Missing clones are a known gap in these copies; in checked studies unresolved V genes cover under half, and the rest lacks a known reason. Clone size and the V and J calls come from that table; the DNA yielded D and trimming. The sample includes more than 110,000 clones, with roughly 65% observed a single time. The ten largest clonotypes hold approximately 1.6% of the sample.

Here is what the overall study found, with its caveats: Several of the top co-occurrence clusters appeared to be linked to parvovirus B19, influenza, CMV and Epstein-Barr virus, according to a later analysis. According to the authors, the approach could potentially be generalized to other disease states and immunological phenotypes. V-gene and J-gene trimming of TCR beta chains was associated with a missense DCLRE1C variant in a later genetic analysis, and the association was replicated in an independent cohort. Most TCR sequences were seen in very few donors, while some public TCRs were found in many individuals. In the study, 150 to 200 TCR beta chains were listed as associated with cytomegalovirus. Because the 87-base-pair reads could not distinguish some IMGT-functional V segments, including TRBV6-2 and TRBV6-3, those segments were excluded. Assigning TCR associations to individual alleles was difficult when HLA alleles, especially DR and DQ, strongly co-occurred. In vitro tests confirmed that a few of the cytomegalovirus-associated TCR beta chains recognize cytomegalovirus antigens. A later analysis found that TCR association rates varied across HLA loci, with DRB1 alleles showing the most associated TCRs and HLA-C alleles the fewest. Linkage disequilibrium might explain the correlated functional status among segregating V segments, but an unknown experimental factor could not be ruled out. A later analysis associated about 18,000 TCR beta sequences with specific HLA alleles at a false discovery rate of 0.05. In a later analysis, HLA-associated TCR beta chains were found to be more clonally expanded and to have lower generation probabilities than equally common non-associated chains. In an earlier analysis of some 500 of the donors, most TCR beta V segments appeared in productive rearrangements about 87% or about 30% of the time, broadly matching IMGT annotations. In this cohort, only TCR beta chains were sequenced, and detectable features were limited by the absence of alpha or paired-chain data. A later analysis found that most CMV-associated TCR beta chains appeared HLA-restricted, with HLA associations seemingly driven largely by CMV exposure. A further reported finding was that TCR beta sequences accurately predicted the HLA-A and HLA-B alleles for most subjects in the first cohort. Because HLA typing was unavailable for some donors at each locus, only the typed subset was used in association tests. According to a later genetic analysis, donors in an Asian-associated ancestry cluster had fewer N-insertions in productive TCRs than the approximately 610-donor mean. The classifier was reported to diagnose cytomegalovirus status with high specificity and sensitivity in both the original cohort and the validation cohort. The presence/absence analyses assumed that sequencing depth was roughly uniform across donors, and that assumption may not be true. About 15 rarely observed V segments, including chromosome 9 orphons, were excluded from the earlier analysis of a few hundred of the donors because counts were too low. A cluster of highly shared sequence variants was judged likely to represent a technical artifact of the sequencing pipeline. The only immune exposure information available for the cohort was CMV serostatus.

The cohort was made up of approximately 670 healthy bone marrow donors. All cohort members were sampled while nominally healthy, although unrecorded immune exposures were likely present. The donor was CMV seronegative and belonged to the group of 352 seronegative cohort members. A peripheral blood sample was collected from each donor, and TCR beta sequencing was performed on peripheral blood mononuclear cells. Genomic DNA extraction from the blood cell samples was performed with the Qiagen DNeasy Blood Extraction Kit. About this clone: Its antigen specificity is not known. No much larger clone exists at a distance of one base, and base qualities are not known.

The clonotype was recovered from a woman under 40 in good health and CMV-seronegative. The material sequenced was PBMCs. The rearranged chain carries TRBV5-4 and TRBJ2-5, and 8 bases in between align with TRBD1. The DNA sequence is given as TGTGCCAGCAGCACAGGGGGGAGCATCCAAGAGACCCAGTACTTC. This codes for CASSTGGSIQETQYF.